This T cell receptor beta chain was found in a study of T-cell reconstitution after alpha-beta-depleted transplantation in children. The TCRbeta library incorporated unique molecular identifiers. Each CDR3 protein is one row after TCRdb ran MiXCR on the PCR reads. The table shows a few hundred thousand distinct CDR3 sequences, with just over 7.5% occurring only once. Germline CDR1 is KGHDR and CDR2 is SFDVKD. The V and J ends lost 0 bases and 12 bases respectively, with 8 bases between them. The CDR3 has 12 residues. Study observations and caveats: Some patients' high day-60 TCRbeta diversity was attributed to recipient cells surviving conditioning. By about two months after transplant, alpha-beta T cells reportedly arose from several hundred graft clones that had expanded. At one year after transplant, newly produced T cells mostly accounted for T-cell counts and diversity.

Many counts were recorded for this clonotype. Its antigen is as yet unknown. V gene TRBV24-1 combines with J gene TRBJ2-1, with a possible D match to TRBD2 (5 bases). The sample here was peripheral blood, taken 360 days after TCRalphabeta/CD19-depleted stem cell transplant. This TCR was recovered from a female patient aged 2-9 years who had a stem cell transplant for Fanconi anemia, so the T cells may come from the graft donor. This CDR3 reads CATSDLREGQFF. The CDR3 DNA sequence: TGTGCCACCAGTGATTTGCGGGAAGGGCAGTTCTTC.